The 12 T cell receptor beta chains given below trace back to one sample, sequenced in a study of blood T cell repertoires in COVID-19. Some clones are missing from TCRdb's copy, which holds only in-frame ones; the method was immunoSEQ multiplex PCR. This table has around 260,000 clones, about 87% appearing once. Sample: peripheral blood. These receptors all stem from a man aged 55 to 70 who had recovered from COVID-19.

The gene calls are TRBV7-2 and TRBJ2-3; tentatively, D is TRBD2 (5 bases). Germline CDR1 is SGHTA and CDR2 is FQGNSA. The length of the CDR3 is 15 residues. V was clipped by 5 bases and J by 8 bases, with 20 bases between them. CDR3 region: CASSHRAGEARTQYF. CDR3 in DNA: TGTGCCAGCAGCCACCGGGCGGGTGAAGCCCGTACGCAGTATTTT. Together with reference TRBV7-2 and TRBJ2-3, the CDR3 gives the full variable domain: GAGVSQSPSNKVTEKGKDVELRCDPISGHTALYWYRQSLGQGLEFLIYFQGNSAPDKSGLPSDRFSAERTGGSVSTLTIQRTQQEDSAVYLCASSHRAGEARTQYFGPGTRLTVL.

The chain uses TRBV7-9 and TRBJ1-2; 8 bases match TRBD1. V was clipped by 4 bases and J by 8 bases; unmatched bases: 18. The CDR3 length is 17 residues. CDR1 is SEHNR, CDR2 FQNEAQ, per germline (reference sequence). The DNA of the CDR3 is TGTGCCAGCAGCTCTTGGACAGGGAACGATATATCGTCGGGCTACACCTTC. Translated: CASSSWTGNDISSGYTF. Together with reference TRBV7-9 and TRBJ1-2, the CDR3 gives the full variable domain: DTGVSQNPRHKITKRGQNVTFRCDPISEHNRLYWYRQTLGQGPEFLTYFQNEAQLEKSRLLSDRFSAERPKGSFSTLEIQRTEQGDSAMYLCASSSWTGNDISSGYTFGSGTRLTVV.

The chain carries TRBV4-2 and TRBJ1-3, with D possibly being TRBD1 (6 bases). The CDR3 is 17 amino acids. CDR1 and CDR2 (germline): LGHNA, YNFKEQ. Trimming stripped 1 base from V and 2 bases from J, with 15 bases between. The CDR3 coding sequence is TGTGCCAGCAGCCAAGCGGGTCGGCAGGGGACTGGAAACACCATATATTTT. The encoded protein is CASSQAGRQGTGNTIYF.

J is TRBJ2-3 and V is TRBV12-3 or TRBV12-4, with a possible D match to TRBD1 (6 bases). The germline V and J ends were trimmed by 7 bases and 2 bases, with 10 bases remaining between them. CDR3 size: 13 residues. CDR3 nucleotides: TGTGCCAGCAAGCAGGGGTCCACAGATACGCAGTATTTT. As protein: CASKQGSTDTQYF.

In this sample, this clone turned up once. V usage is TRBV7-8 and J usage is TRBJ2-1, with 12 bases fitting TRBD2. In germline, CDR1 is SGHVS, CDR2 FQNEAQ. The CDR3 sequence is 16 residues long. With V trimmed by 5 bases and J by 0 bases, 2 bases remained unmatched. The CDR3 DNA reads TGTGCCAGCAGCACGACTAGCGGGGGCTCCTACAATGAGCAGTTCTTC. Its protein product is CASSTTSGGSYNEQFF.

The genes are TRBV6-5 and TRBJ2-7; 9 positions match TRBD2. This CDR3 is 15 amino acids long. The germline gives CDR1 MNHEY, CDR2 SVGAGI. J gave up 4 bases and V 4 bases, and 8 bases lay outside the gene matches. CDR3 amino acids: CASSSQLAGAYEQYF. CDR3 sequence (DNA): TGTGCCAGCAGTTCTCAGTTAGCGGGAGCTTACGAGCAGTACTTC.

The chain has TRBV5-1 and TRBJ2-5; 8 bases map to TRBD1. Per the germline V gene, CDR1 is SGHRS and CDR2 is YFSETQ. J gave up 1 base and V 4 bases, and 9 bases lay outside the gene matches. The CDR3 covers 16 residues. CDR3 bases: TGCGCCAGCAGCCGTTCCGGGACAGGTTCCCAAGAGACCCAGTACTTC. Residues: CASSRSGTGSQETQYF.

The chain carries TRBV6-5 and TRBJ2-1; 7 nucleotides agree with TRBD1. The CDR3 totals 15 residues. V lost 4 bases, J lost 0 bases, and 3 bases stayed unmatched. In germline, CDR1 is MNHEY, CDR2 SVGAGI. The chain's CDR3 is CASSFRDSSYNEQFF. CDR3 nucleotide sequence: TGTGCCAGCAGTTTCCGGGACAGCTCCTACAATGAGCAGTTCTTC.

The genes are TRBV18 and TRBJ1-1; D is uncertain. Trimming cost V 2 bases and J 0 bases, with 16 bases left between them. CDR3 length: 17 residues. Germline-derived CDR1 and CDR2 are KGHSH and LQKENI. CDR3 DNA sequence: TGTGCCAGCTCACCAGTGCCACCCTCCGGTTTGAACACTGAAGCTTTCTTT. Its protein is CASSPVPPSGLNTEAFF.

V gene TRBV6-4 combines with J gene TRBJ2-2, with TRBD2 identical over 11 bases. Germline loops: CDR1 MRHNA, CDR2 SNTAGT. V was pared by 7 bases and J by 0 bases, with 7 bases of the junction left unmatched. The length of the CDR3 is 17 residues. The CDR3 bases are TGTGCCAGCACTAAGACTAGCGGGGATACGAACACCGGGGAGCTGTTTTTT. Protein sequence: CASTKTSGDTNTGELFF.

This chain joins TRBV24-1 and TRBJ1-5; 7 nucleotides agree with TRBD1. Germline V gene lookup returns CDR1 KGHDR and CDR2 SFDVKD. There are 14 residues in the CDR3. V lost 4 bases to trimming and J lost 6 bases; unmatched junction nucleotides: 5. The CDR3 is CATSETGMSQPQHF. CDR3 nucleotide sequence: TGTGCCACCAGTGAGACAGGGATGTCTCAGCCCCAGCATTTT.

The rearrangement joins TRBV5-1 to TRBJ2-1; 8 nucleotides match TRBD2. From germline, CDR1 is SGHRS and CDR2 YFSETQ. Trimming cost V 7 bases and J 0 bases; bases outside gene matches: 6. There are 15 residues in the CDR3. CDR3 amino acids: CASGLAGSSYNEQFF. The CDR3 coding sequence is TGCGCCAGCGGATTAGCGGGGAGCTCCTACAATGAGCAGTTCTTC.